This T cell receptor (beta chain) was retrieved from a study of blood T cell repertoires in COVID-19. Across the study: Samples came from the United States, Italy and Spain, spanning acute and convalescent COVID-19. From T cells, B-cell-depleted T cells, or PBMCs came the material, which was cDNA or gDNA.

The CDR3 is made up of 14 amino acids. CDR1 SGHNT and CDR2 YENEEA come from the germline V gene. The trim removed 3 bases at V and 3 bases at J, leaving 4 bases unmatched. Per the study methods: Using reference gene primer amplification, nucleated cell counts were estimated. Here immunoSEQ multiplex PCR was the method, and the copy in TCRdb shows in-frame clones only, minus some. Clonal size and the V and J genes are those of that table, whereas D and trimming came from the DNA. The sample shows roughly 69,000 clones, over 75% of them seen only once. The V and J genes are TRBV11-3 and TRBJ2-7; TRBD1 aligns across 8 bases. This TCR came from a man aged 50-59 years with active COVID-19. Sequenced: peripheral blood. The CDR3 DNA reads as TGTGCCAGCAGCTTCGGGACAGGTAGCTACGAGCAGTACTTC. It yields the protein CASSFGTGSYEQYF.